A single T cell receptor (beta chain) is shown here with its context. Its matching antigen is unknown. Through a sample-barcoded 5' primer and a J-beta primer mix, a second PCR was run for roughly 6 to 12 cycles. With 12 random nucleotides, a template-switch adaptor tagged each individual cDNA molecule. MiXCR, run by TCRdb on the 5' RACE reads, gives a single entry per CDR3 protein. The sample contains roughly 860,000 distinct CDR3 sequences, about 59% of which appear only once. The data were obtained in a study of blood T cells in healthy people across ages. Study conclusions and caveats: The long-lived group displayed more naive CD4+ cells, plus higher diversity, than the aged donors did.

The source material was blood. This clonotype originated in a man in his thirties or forties in good health.

This CDR3 reads CASSRGIEKTQFF. CDR3 DNA: TGTGCCAGCAGTCGGGGTATTGAGAAGACCCAGTTCTTC. This rearrangement joins TRBV3-1 to TRBJ2-1, with D possibly being TRBD2 (5 bases). CDR3 length: 13 residues. V shed 6 bases and J shed 13 bases, with 19 bases lying between them. CDR1 is LGHDT, CDR2 YNNKEL, per germline (reference sequence).